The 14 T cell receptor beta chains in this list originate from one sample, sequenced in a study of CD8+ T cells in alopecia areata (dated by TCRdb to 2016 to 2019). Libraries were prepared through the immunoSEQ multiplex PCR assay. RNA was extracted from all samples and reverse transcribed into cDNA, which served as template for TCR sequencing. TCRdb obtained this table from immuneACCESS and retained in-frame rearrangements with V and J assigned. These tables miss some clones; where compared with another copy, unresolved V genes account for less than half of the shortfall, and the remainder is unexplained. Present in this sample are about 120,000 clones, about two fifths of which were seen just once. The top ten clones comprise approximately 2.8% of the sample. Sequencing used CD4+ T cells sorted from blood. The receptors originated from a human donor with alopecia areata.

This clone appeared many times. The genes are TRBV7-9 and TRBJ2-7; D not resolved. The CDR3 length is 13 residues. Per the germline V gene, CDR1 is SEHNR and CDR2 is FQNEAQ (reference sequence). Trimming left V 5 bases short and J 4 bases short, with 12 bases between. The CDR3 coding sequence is TGTGCCAGCAGCCTACGAAATTTATACGAGCAGTACTTC. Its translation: CASSLRNLYEQYF.

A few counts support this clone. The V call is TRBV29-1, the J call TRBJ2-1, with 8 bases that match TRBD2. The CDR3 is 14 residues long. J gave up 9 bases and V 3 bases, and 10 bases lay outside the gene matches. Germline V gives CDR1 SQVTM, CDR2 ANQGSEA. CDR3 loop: CSVERGRGVGEQFF. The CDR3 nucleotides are TGCAGCGTTGAGCGAGGGCGGGGGGTAGGTGAGCAGTTCTTC.

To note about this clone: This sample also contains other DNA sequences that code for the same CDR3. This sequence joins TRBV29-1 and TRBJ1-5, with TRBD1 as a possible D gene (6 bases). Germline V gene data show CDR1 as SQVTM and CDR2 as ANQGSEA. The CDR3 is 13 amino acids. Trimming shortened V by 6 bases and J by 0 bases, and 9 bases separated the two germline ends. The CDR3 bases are TGCAGCGTCGGGGGGGCTAGCAATCAGCCCCAGCATTTT. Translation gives CSVGGASNQPQHF. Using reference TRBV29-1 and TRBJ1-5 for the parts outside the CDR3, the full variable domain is SAVISQKPSRDICQRGTSLTIQCQVDSQVTMMFWYRQQPGQSLTLIATANQGSEATYESGFVIDKFPISRPNLTFSTLTVSNMSPEDSSIYLCSVGGASNQPQHFGDGTRLSIL.

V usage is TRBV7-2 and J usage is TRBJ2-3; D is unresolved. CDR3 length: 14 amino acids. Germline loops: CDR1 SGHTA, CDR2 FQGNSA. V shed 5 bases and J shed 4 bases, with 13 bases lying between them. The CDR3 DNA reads TGTGCCAGCAGCCCCGCCGCGTCCCCAGATACGCAGTATTTT. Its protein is CASSPAASPDTQYF.

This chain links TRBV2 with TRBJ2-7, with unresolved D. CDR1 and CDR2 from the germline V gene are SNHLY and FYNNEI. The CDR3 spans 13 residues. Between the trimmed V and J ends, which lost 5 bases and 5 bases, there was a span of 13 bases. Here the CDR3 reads CASSTTRWDEQYF. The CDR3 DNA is TGTGCCAGCAGTACGACACGCTGGGACGAGCAGTACTTC. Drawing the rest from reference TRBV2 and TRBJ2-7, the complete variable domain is EPEVTQTPSHQVTQMGQEVILRCVPISNHLYFYWYRQILGQKVEFLVSFYNNEISEKSEIFDDQFSVERPDGSNFTLKIRSTKLEDSAMYFCASSTTRWDEQYFGPGTRLTVT.

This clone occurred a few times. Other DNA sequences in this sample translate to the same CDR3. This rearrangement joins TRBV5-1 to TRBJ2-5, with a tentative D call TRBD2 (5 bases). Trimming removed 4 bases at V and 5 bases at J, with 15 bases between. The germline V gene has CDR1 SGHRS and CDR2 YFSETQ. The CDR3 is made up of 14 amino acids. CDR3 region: CASSLTGGLETQYF. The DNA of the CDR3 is TGCGCCAGCAGCCTCACGGGCGGGCTTGAGACCCAGTACTTC.

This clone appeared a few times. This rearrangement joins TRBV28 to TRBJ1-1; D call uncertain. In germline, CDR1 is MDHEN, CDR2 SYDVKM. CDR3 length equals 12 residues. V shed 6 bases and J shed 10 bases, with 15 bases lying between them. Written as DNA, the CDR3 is TGTGCCAGCAGATCCTCGGATCGGGGAGCTTTCTTT. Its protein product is CASRSSDRGAFF.

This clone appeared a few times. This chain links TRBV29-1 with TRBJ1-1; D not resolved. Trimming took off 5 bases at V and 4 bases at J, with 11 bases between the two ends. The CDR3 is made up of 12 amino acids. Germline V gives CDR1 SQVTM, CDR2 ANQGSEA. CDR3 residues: CSVITGTTEAFF. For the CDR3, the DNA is TGCAGCGTTATTACGGGTACCACTGAAGCTTTCTTT.

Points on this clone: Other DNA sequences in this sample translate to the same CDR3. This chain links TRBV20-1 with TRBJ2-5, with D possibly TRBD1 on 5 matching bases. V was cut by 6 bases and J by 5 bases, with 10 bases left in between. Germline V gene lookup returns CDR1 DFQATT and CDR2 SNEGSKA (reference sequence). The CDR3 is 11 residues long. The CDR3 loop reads CSASRAETQYF. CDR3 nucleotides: TGCAGTGCAAGCAGGGCGGAGACCCAGTACTTC.

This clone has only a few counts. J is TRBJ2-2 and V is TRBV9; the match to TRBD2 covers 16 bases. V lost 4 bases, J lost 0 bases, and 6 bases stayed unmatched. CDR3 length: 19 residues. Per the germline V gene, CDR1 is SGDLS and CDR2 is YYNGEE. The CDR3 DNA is TGTGCCAGCAGCATAGCGGGACTAGCGGGAGGGGCGAACACCGGGGAGCTGTTTTTT. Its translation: CASSIAGLAGGANTGELFF.

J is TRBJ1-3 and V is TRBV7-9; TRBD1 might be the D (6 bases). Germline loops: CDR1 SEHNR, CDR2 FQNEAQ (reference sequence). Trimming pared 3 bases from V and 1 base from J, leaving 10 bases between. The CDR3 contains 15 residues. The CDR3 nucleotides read TGTGCCAGCAGCTTCTCAGGGGTATCTGGAAACACCATATATTTT. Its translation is CASSFSGVSGNTIYF. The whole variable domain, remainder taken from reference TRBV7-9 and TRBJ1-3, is DTGVSQNPRHKITKRGQNVTFRCDPISEHNRLYWYRQTLGQGPEFLTYFQNEAQLEKSRLLSDRFSAERPKGSFSTLEIQRTEQGDSAMYLCASSFSGVSGNTIYFGEGSWLTVV.

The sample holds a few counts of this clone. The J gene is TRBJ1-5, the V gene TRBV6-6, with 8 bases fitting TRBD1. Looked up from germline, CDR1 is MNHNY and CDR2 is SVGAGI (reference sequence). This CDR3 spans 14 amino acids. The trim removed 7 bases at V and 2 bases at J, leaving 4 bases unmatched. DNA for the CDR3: TGTGCCAGCATGGACAGGGTGGGCAATCAGCCCCAGCATTTT. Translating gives CASMDRVGNQPQHF.

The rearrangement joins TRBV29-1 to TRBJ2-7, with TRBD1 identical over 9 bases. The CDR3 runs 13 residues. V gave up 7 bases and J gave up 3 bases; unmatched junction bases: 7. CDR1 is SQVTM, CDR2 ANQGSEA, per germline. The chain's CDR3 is CSAQLGQGYEQYF. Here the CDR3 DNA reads TGCAGCGCCCAATTGGGACAGGGCTACGAGCAGTACTTC.

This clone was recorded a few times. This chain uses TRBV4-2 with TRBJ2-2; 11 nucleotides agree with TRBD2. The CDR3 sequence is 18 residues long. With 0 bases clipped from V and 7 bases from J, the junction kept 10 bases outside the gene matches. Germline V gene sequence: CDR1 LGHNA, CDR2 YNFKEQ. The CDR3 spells CASSQDIVAGGRVGELFF. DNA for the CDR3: TGTGCCAGCAGCCAAGATATCGTAGCGGGAGGGCGTGTCGGGGAGCTGTTTTTT.